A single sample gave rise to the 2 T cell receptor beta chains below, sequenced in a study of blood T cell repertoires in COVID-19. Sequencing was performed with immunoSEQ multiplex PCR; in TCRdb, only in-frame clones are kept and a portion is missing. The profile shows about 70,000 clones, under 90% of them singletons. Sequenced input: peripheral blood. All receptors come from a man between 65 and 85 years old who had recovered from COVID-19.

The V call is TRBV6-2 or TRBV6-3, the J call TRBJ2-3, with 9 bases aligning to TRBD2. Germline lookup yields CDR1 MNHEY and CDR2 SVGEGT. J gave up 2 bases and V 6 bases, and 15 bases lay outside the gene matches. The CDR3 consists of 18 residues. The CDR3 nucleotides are TGTGCCAGCAGCCAAACAACCTATCTAGCGGGGACCACAGATACGCAGTATTTT. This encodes CASSQTTYLAGTTDTQYF.

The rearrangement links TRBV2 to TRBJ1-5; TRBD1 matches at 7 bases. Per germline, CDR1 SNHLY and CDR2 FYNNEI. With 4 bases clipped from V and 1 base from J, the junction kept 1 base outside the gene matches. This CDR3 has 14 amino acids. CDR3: CASSVDRSNQPQHF. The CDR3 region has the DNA TGTGCCAGCAGTGTGGACAGGAGCAATCAGCCCCAGCATTTT.